This is a list of T cell receptor beta chains from one sample in a study of regulatory T cells in long-lasting Graves disease. TCRdb itself ran the multiplex PCR reads through MiXCR, one entry per CDR3 protein. This sample has 250,000 or so distinct CDR3 sequences, with about 18% found just once. The same specimen was also included in a second study, on T cells in Graves' hyperthyroidism and ophthalmopathy.

This specimen consisted of peripheral blood mononuclear cells (PBMCs), obtained at new diagnosis, from a patient treated with antithyroid drugs. Every receptor here comes from a woman aged 25 to 39 with Graves disease. CDR3s include the opening cysteine and the closing phenylalanine or tryptophan.

TRBJ2-2 TRBV20-1 CSAKLGEDTGELFF
TRBJ2-1 TRBV11-2 CASSSNNGGGDNEQFF
TRBJ2-2 TRBV18 CASSPRDYPTGELFF
TRBJ2-4 TRBV5-1 CASSAQGRIVQYF
TRBJ1-2 TRBV18 CASSPPNHSTGYGYTF
TRBJ2-7 TRBV2 CASSEKRPPLYEQYF
TRBJ2-5 TRBV7-2 CASSLGSAGQETQYF
TRBJ2-1 TRBV20-1 CSAMTGGPGNEQFF
TRBJ2-5 TRBV4-1 CASSPGLAGGGETQYF
TRBJ2-5 TRBV25-1 CASSRAGRGAGETQYF
TRBJ1-5 TRBV12-3/TRBV12-4 CASSLQENQPQHF
TRBJ2-5 TRBV18 CASSPDTSREETQYF
TRBJ2-2 TRBV5-1 CASSDWDRGIAGELFF
TRBJ1-6 TRBV2 CASNQGRDNSPLHF
TRBJ2-7 TRBV6-5 CASSYGSPSYEQYF
TRBJ1-1 TRBV25-1 CASSPRGVNTEAFF
TRBJ1-6 TRBV27 CASSFAGSPYNSPLHF
TRBJ2-2 TRBV9 CASSGDRGFNTGELFF
TRBJ2-1 TRBV20-1 CSVASGGSYNEQFF
TRBJ1-1 TRBV9 CASSALVTTEEAFF
TRBJ2-1 TRBV20-1 CSATPRRGSYNEQFF
TRBJ1-2 TRBV9 CASSEQDYYGYTF
TRBJ2-5 TRBV20-1 CSAKTQTGEMETQYF
TRBJ2-1 TRBV19 CASSMRDRDRNEQFF
TRBJ2-2 TRBV27 CASSLQGITGELFF
TRBJ2-2 TRBV19 CASSILLTGNGELFF
TRBJ2-3 TRBV3-1 CASSLPDDAQYF
TRBJ1-2 TRBV29-1 CSVQGTYGYTF
TRBJ1-6 TRBV10-3 CAISESGEGSYNSPLHF
TRBJ1-1 TRBV12-5 CASDFKTGGTTEAFF
TRBJ1-1 TRBV20-1 CSAIEGFITEAFF
TRBJ2-4 TRBV6-1 CASSEARGGIQYF
TRBJ1-2 TRBV10-2 CASSESGSSNGYTF
TRBJ1-1 TRBV6-4 CASRKTGVNTEAFF
TRBJ1-4 TRBV20-1 CSPEDRRSEKLFF
TRBJ2-3 TRBV12-3/TRBV12-4 CASAPVPEGGAQYF
TRBJ2-7 TRBV5-8 CASNDRDAPYEQYF
TRBJ1-2 TRBV12-3/TRBV12-4 CASSRQYGYTF
TRBJ2-5 TRBV5-1 CASSTPAAGGETQYF
TRBJ2-6 TRBV5-6 CASSGTGTPTGANVLTF
TRBJ2-2 TRBV6-1 CALQTVGRTGELFF
TRBJ1-2 TRBV7-9 CASSLSPSYGYTF
TRBJ2-5 TRBV9 CASSVAVGGGAETQYF
TRBJ2-7 TRBV2 CASSDWLAGGSPYEQYF
TRBJ2-1 TRBV12-3/TRBV12-4 CASSLMRDSQFF
TRBJ1-1 TRBV7-2 CASSLSGPRMNTEAFF
TRBJ2-7 TRBV4-2 CASRGSGGSYEQYF
TRBJ1-1 TRBV4-1 CASSQHRENTEAFF
TRBJ1-5 TRBV13 CASSGDVSNQPQHF
TRBJ1-1 TRBV3-1 CASSQLGSAEAFF
TRBJ1-2 TRBV4-1 CASSQAPEDTNYGYTF
TRBJ2-3 TRBV7-6 CASSNGTSGGPVTDTQYF
TRBJ2-1 TRBV5-1 CASSLGLAPYNEQFF
TRBJ2-3 TRBV20-1 CSARDHGGLTDTQYF
TRBJ2-7 TRBV5-4 CASSDSFSYEQYF
TRBJ2-2 TRBV2 CASNHGSGELFF
TRBJ1-4 TRBV20-1 CSAREGTRLSTNEKLFF
TRBJ1-1 TRBV6-1 CASSPNAGTTEAFF
TRBJ2-5 TRBV7-6 CASSPLLAGGQGETQYF